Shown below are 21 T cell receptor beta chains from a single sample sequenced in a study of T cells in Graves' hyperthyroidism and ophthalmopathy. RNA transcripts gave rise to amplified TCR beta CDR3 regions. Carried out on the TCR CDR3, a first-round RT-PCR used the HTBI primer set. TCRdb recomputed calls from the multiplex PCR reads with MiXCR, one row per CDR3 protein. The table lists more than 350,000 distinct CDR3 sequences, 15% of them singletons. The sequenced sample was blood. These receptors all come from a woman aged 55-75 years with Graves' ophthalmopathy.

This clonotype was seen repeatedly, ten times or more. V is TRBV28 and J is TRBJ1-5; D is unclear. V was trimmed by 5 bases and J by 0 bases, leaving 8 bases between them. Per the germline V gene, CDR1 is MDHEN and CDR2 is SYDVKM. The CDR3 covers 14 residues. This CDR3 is CASSSLDSNQPQHF. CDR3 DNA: TGTGCCAGCAGTAGCTTAGATAGCAATCAGCCCCAGCATTTT.

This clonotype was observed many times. The CDR3 sequence: CASSLWAEYSNQPQHF. For the CDR3, the DNA is TGTGCCAGCAGTTTATGGGCGGAGTATAGCAATCAGCCCCAGCATTTT. The V gene is TRBV28, the J gene TRBJ1-5; D is undetermined. Germline V CDR1 and CDR2: MDHEN, SYDVKM. Trimming removed 0 bases at V and 0 bases at J, with 9 bases between. This CDR3 has 16 amino acids.

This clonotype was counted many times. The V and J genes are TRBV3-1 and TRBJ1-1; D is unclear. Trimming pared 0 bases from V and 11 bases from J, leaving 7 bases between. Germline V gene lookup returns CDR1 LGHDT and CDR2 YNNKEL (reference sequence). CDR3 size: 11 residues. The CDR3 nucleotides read TGTGCCAGCAGCCAAGACCGTGGGGCTTTCTTT. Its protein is CASSQDRGAFF.

CDR3 in DNA: TGTGCCAGCAGCCCAACGAGCGGGGACCGCACAGATACGCAGTATTTT. Amino acids: CASSPTSGDRTDTQYF. V and J are TRBV7-3 and TRBJ2-3, with TRBD2 matching over 7 bases. V shed 5 bases, J shed 1 base, and the junction held 9 bases outside the gene matches. From germline, CDR1 is SGHTA and CDR2 FQGTGA. This CDR3 comprises 16 residues.

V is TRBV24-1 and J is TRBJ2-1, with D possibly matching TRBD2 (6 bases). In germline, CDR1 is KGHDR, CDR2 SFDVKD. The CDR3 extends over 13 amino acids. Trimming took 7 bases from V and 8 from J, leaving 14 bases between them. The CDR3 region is CATRGRTSDEQFF. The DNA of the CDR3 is TGTGCCACCAGAGGGAGGACTTCCGATGAGCAGTTCTTC.

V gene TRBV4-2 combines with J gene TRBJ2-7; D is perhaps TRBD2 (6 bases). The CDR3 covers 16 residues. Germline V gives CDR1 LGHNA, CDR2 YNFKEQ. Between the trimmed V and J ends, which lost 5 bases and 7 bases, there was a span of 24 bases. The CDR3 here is CASSISGGKVGDEQYF. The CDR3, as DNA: TGTGCCAGCAGCATCAGCGGCGGGAAGGTAGGCGATGAGCAGTACTTC.

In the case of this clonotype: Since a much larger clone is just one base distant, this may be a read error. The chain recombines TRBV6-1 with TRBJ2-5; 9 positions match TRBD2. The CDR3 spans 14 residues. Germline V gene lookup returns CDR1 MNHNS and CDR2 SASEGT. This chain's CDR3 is CASSGLAAQETQCF. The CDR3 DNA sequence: TGTGCCAGCAGTGGACTAGCGGCCCAAGAGACCCAGTGCTTC.

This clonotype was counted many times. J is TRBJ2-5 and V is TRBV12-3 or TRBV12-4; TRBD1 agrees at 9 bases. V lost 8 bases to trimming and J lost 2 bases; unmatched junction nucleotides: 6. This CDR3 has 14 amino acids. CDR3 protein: CASESGTGQETQYF. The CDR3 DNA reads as TGTGCCAGCGAATCCGGGACAGGGCAAGAGACCCAGTACTTC.

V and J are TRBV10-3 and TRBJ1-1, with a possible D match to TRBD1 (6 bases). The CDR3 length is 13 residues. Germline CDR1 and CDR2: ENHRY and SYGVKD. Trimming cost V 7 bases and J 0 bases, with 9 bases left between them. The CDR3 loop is CAITRDMNTEAFF. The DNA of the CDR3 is TGTGCCATCACCCGGGACATGAACACTGAAGCTTTCTTT.

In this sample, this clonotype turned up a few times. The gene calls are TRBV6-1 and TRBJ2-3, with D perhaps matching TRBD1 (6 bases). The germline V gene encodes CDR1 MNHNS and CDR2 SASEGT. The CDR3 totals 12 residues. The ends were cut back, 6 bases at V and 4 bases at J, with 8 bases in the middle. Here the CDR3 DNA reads TGTGCCAGCAGACAGGGCTCAGATACGCAGTATTTT. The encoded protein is CASRQGSDTQYF.

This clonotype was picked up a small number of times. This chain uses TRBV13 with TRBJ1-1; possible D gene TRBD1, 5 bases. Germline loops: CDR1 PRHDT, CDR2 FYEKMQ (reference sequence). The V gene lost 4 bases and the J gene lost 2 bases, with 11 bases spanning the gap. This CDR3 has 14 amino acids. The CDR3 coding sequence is TGTGCCAGCAGCTCGACAGCCGAAAACACTGAAGCTTTCTTT. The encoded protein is CASSSTAENTEAFF.

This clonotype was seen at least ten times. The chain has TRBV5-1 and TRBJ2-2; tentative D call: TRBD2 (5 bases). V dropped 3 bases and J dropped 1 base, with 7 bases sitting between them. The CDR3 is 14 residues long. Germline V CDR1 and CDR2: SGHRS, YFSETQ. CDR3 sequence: CASSSDLNTGELFF. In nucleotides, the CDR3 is TGCGCCAGCAGCTCGGACTTGAACACCGGGGAGCTGTTTTTT.

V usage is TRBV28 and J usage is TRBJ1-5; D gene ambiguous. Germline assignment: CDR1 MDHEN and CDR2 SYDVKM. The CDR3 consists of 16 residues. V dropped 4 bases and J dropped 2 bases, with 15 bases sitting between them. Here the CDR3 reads CASSSPPGPGNQPQHF. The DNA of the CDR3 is TGTGCCAGCAGTTCCCCCCCCGGGCCTGGCAATCAGCCCCAGCATTTT.

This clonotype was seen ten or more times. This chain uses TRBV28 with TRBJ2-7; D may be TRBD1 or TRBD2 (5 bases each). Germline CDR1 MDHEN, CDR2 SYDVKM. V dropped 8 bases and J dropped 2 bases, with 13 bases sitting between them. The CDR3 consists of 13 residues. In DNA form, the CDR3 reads TGTGCCAGCGGGGACCCTCCGACCTACGAGCAGTACTTC. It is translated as CASGDPPTYEQYF.

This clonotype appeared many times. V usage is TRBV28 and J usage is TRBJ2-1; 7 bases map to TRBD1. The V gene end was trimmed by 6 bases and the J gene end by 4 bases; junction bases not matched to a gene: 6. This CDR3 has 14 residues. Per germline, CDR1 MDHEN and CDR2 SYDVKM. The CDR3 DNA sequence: TGTGCCAGCAGCCGACAGGGAGTGTACAATGAGCAGTTCTTC. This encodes CASSRQGVYNEQFF.

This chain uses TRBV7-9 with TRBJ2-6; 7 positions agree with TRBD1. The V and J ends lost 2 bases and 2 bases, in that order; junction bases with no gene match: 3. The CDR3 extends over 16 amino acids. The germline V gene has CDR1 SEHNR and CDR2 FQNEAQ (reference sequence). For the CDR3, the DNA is TGTGCCAGCAGCTTATCCAGGGGGACTGGGGCCAACGTCCTGACTTTC. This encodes CASSLSRGTGANVLTF.

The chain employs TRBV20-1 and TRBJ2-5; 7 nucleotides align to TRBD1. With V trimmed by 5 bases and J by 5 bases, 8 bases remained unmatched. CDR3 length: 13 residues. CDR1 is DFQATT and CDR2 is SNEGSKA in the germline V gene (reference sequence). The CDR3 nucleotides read TGCAGTGCTCCCCGACAGGGCTACGAGACCCAGTACTTC. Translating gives CSAPRQGYETQYF.

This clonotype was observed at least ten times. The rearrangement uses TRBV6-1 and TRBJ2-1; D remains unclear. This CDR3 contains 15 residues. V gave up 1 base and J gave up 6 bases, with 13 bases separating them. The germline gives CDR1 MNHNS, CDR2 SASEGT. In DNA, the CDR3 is TGTGCCAGCAGTGAAGGGTGGAGCCCAGGCAATGAGCAGTTCTTC. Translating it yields CASSEGWSPGNEQFF.

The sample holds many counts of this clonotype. The CDR3 nucleotides read TGTGCCAGCAGCTCGGGACTGCCCTCCTACGAGCAGTACTTC. Protein: CASSSGLPSYEQYF. The chain joins TRBV2 to TRBJ2-7; maybe TRBD2 (6 bases). CDR1 is SNHLY and CDR2 is FYNNEI in the germline V gene. Deletions cut 6 bases from V and 0 bases from J, with 12 bases between. The CDR3 runs 14 residues.

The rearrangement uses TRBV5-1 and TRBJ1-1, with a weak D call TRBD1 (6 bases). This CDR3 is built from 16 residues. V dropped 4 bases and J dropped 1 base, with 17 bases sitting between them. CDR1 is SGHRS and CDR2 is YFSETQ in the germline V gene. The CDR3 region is CASSLVAGEGNTEAFF. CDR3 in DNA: TGCGCCAGCAGCCTGGTGGCAGGGGAAGGGAACACTGAAGCTTTCTTT.

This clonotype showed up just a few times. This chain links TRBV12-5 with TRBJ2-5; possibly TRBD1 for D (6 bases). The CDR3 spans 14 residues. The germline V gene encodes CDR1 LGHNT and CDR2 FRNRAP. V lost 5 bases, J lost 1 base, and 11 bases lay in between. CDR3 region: CASGKGDTQETQYF. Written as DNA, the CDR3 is TGTGCTAGTGGTAAGGGGGACACCCAAGAGACCCAGTACTTC.